These 23 T cell receptor beta chains came from one sample sequenced in a study of cytomegalovirus exposure and HLA in healthy donors. PCR involved 60 Vbeta and 13 Jbeta primers. Using immunoSEQ multiplex PCR, the repertoire was profiled, and TCRdb retains in-frame clones only, with some absent. The table includes over 100,000 clones, approximately 70% detected once. What was sequenced was PBMCs. The receptors derive from a man in his forties in good health and CMV-seronegative.

V gene TRBV6-5 combines with J gene TRBJ1-2, with a tentative D call TRBD1 (6 bases). Trimming took 5 bases from V and 7 from J, leaving 14 bases between them. This CDR3 comprises 13 residues. The germline V gene encodes CDR1 MNHEY and CDR2 SVGAGI. The CDR3 here is CASSPLQGCGYTF. The CDR3 DNA reads as TGTGCCAGCAGTCCCTTACAGGGCTGTGGCTACACCTTC.

CDR3: CASSQYRVNEQFF. The CDR3 DNA follows: TGCGCCAGCAGCCAATACAGGGTCAATGAGCAGTTCTTC. The genes are TRBV4-3 and TRBJ2-1, with D possibly TRBD1 on 6 matching bases. The germline V and J ends were trimmed by 2 bases and 6 bases, with 8 bases remaining between them. Germline V gene data show CDR1 as LGHNA and CDR2 as YSLEER. The CDR3 runs to 13 residues.

This chain links TRBV12-5 with TRBJ2-4, with D perhaps TRBD2 (7 bases). With 0 bases removed from V and 5 bases from J, the gap between germline ends came to 17 bases. The germline V gene encodes CDR1 LGHNT and CDR2 FRNRAP. The CDR3 covers 17 residues. CDR3 in DNA: TGTGCTAGTGGTTTGGTAAAAGGGGGGGCCTGGGAAAACATTCAGTACTTC. This sequence encodes CASGLVKGGAWENIQYF. Full variable domain (outside the CDR3, taken from reference TRBV12-5 and TRBJ2-4): DARVTQTPRHKVTEMGQEVTMRCQPILGHNTVFWYRQTMMQGLELLAYFRNRAPLDDSGMPKDRFSAEMPDATLATLKIQPSEPRDSAVYFCASGLVKGGAWENIQYFGAGTRLSVL.

This clone has a handful of counts. The genes are TRBV18 and TRBJ2-3, with a weak D call TRBD1 (6 bases). Trimming removed 6 bases at V and 5 bases at J, with 9 bases between. Germline V gene lookup returns CDR1 KGHSH and CDR2 LQKENI. The CDR3 has 12 residues. CDR3: CASSLGGDTQYF. The CDR3, as DNA: TGTGCCAGCTCGCTAGGGGGAGATACGCAGTATTTT.

This clone was counted only a few times. The gene calls are TRBV5-5 and TRBJ1-2; D is undetermined. Trimming left V 0 bases short and J 1 base short, with 16 bases between. The V gene's germline CDR1 is SGHKS and CDR2 YYEKEE (reference sequence). This CDR3 region has 17 residues. This CDR3 is CASSLERGRAVNYGYTF. CDR3 bases: TGTGCCAGCAGCTTGGAACGGGGAAGGGCAGTTAACTATGGCTACACCTTC.

This clone has a single count. The chain has TRBV6-1 and TRBJ1-4; 10 bases are a match to TRBD1. Germline V CDR1 and CDR2: MNHNS, SASEGT. Unmatched junction bases numbered 1, after V lost 4 bases and J lost 8 bases. CDR3 size: 13 residues. CDR3 protein: CASSGTGGEKLFF. In DNA form, the CDR3 reads TGTGCCAGCAGTGGGACAGGGGGGGAAAAACTGTTTTTT.

J is TRBJ2-3 and V is TRBV25-1, with TRBD1 matching 9 bases. The CDR3 is made up of 14 amino acids. CDR1 and CDR2 (germline): MGHDK, SYGVNS. V shed 4 bases and J 5 bases; nucleotides not matched to a gene: 4. This CDR3 is CASSARTGVDTQYF. The DNA of the CDR3 is TGTGCCAGCAGTGCCCGGACAGGGGTAGATACGCAGTATTTT.

V gene TRBV7-8 combines with J gene TRBJ1-1; D is unclear. This CDR3 has 12 amino acids. Looked up from germline, CDR1 is SGHVS and CDR2 is FQNEAQ. V was pared by 6 bases and J by 4 bases, with 9 bases between. The CDR3 sequence: CASSRAGTEAFF. The CDR3 region has the DNA TGTGCCAGCAGTAGAGCAGGCACTGAAGCTTTCTTT.

This clone has only a few counts. This chain connects TRBV4-3 to TRBJ1-4; D is uncertain. V was cut by 0 bases and J by 12 bases, with 14 bases left in between. This CDR3 has 14 amino acids. Germline lookup yields CDR1 LGHNA and CDR2 YSLEER. The CDR3 DNA follows: TGCGCCAGCAGCCAAGATACCTTACCCGGGGAACTGTTTTTT. This sequence encodes CASSQDTLPGELFF.

The rearrangement joins TRBV27 to TRBJ2-1, with 8 bases aligning to TRBD1. The junction had 8 bases not matched to a gene; V was cut back by 5 bases and J by 5 bases. CDR1 and CDR2 (germline): MNHEY, SMNVEV (reference sequence). The CDR3 sequence is 15 residues long. This CDR3 reads CASSPLGQGNNEQFF. In DNA form, the CDR3 reads TGTGCCAGCAGTCCCCTAGGACAGGGAAACAATGAGCAGTTCTTC.

V gene TRBV6-5 combines with J gene TRBJ2-5, with TRBD1 matching over 7 bases. The DNA matches TRBJ2-7 better at its end, which makes the J call doubtful. Germline V gene sequence: CDR1 MNHEY, CDR2 SVGAGI. The CDR3 loop spans 13 amino acids. The CDR3 DNA sequence: TGTGCCAGTCTATCCCACAGGGGCCACGAGCAGTACTTC. Its translation is CASLSHRGHEQYF.

The rearrangement uses TRBV5-1 and TRBJ2-2; the D gene is possibly TRBD2 (6 bases). The germline V and J ends were trimmed by 4 bases and 4 bases, with 17 bases remaining between them. CDR1 and CDR2 from the germline V gene are SGHRS and YFSETQ. This CDR3 is built from 16 residues. The CDR3 DNA reads TGCGCCAGCAGCGGGACTGTAAGCCGGGGCACCGGGGAGCTGTTTTTT. Translated: CASSGTVSRGTGELFF. Based on the CDR3 plus reference TRBV5-1 and TRBJ2-2, the full variable domain is KAGVTQTPRYLIKTRGQQVTLSCSPISGHRSVSWYQQTPGQGLQFLFEYFSETQRNKGNFPGRFSGRQFSNSRSEMNVSTLELGDSALYLCASSGTVSRGTGELFFGEGSRLTVL.

This clone has just one count. The chain has TRBV5-1 and TRBJ2-3, with 12 bases lining up with TRBD2. The V and J ends lost 2 bases and 5 bases, in that order; junction bases with no gene match: 6. This CDR3 has 16 residues. Looked up from germline, CDR1 is SGHRS and CDR2 is YFSETQ. The CDR3 loop is CASSLSSGGALDTQYF. The CDR3 DNA is TGCGCCAGCAGCTTATCTAGCGGGGGGGCCTTAGATACGCAGTATTTT. The entire variable domain, with the rest obtained from reference TRBV5-1 and TRBJ2-3, is as follows: KAGVTQTPRYLIKTRGQQVTLSCSPISGHRSVSWYQQTPGQGLQFLFEYFSETQRNKGNFPGRFSGRQFSNSRSEMNVSTLELGDSALYLCASSLSSGGALDTQYFGPGTRLTVL.

J is TRBJ2-5 and V is TRBV9; TRBD2 aligns across 9 bases. V lost 0 bases to trimming and J lost 1 base; unmatched junction nucleotides: 4. This CDR3 has 16 residues. Germline V CDR1 and CDR2: SGDLS, YYNGEE. CDR3 region: CASSVVGSGGQETQYF. The DNA for the CDR3 is TGTGCCAGCAGCGTAGTGGGTAGCGGGGGCCAAGAGACCCAGTACTTC. Variable domain in full (rest from reference TRBV9 and TRBJ2-5): DSGVTQTPKHLITATGQRVTLRCSPRSGDLSVYWYQQSLDQGLQFLIQYYNGEERAKGNILERFSAQQFPDLHSELNLSSLELGDSALYFCASSVVGSGGQETQYFGPGTRLLVL.

The J gene is TRBJ1-1, the V gene TRBV19, with D perhaps TRBD1 (6 bases). CDR1 and CDR2 from the germline V gene are LNHDA and SQIVND (reference sequence). V lost 4 bases and J 4 bases, leaving 13 bases between the germline ends. The CDR3 sequence is 14 residues long. This CDR3 reads CASSNHRAGTEAFF. CDR3 DNA sequence: TGTGCCAGTAGTAACCACAGGGCGGGCACTGAAGCTTTCTTT.

This clone was seen a few times. V gene TRBV7-6 combines with J gene TRBJ1-5; D is uncertain. Germline loops: CDR1 SGHVS, CDR2 FNYEAQ. The CDR3 length is 13 residues. With 0 bases removed from V and 6 bases from J, the gap between germline ends came to 6 bases. The DNA for the CDR3 is TGTGCCAGCAGCTTAGCTGAGGGTCAGCCCCAGCATTTT. Residues: CASSLAEGQPQHF.

CDR3 sequence reads: CASSLETGGAYGYTF. Written as DNA, the CDR3 is TGCGCCAGCAGCTTAGAAACAGGGGGCGCATATGGCTACACCTTC. The chain employs TRBV5-1 and TRBJ1-2, with 9 bases aligning to TRBD1. The ends lost 2 bases at V and 5 bases at J; junction bases unmatched: 7. The CDR3 sequence is 15 residues long. Germline CDR1 SGHRS, CDR2 YFSETQ.

This clone was recorded a few times. The rearrangement links TRBV2 to TRBJ1-2; a possible D gene is TRBD1 (6 bases). Trimming took off 4 bases at V and 4 bases at J, with 13 bases between the two ends. The CDR3 consists of 14 residues. The V gene's germline CDR1 is SNHLY and CDR2 FYNNEI. The DNA for the CDR3 is TGTGCCAGCAGTGGCCCGCGCAGGGGCTATGGCTACACCTTC. It yields the protein CASSGPRRGYGYTF.

J is TRBJ1-3 and V is TRBV27; perhaps TRBD1 as D (5 bases). In germline, CDR1 is MNHEY, CDR2 SMNVEV (reference sequence). Trimming shortened V by 7 bases and J by 2 bases, and 18 bases separated the two germline ends. CDR3 length: 16 residues. This chain's CDR3 is CASKTGGGVAGNTIYF. The CDR3 DNA is TGTGCCAGCAAAACCGGCGGGGGGGTCGCTGGAAACACCATATATTTT.

The chain links TRBV6-5 to TRBJ2-7, with D perhaps TRBD1 (6 bases). This CDR3 is built from 14 residues. V gave up 5 bases and J gave up 3 bases, with 14 bases separating them. Looked up from germline, CDR1 is MNHEY and CDR2 is SVGAGI. Here the CDR3 reads CASSRQVRDYEQYF. The CDR3 DNA follows: TGTGCCAGCAGTAGACAGGTACGGGACTACGAGCAGTACTTC.

The rearrangement joins TRBV18 to TRBJ2-1, with D unresolved. Deletions cut 6 bases from V and 6 bases from J, with 15 bases between. The length of the CDR3 is 14 residues. Germline V gene lookup returns CDR1 KGHSH and CDR2 LQKENI. This chain's CDR3 is CASSATLEANEQFF. CDR3 DNA: TGTGCCAGCTCCGCGACCCTAGAGGCCAATGAGCAGTTCTTC.

This clone was seen only a few times. The chain is built from TRBV5-1 and TRBJ2-7; D possibly corresponds to TRBD2 (6 bases). The CDR3 is 15 amino acids. V lost 0 bases and J lost 5, with 15 bases in between. CDR1 is SGHRS, CDR2 YFSETQ, per germline. The CDR3 loop reads CASSLAGGGTHEQYF. CDR3 nucleotide sequence: TGCGCCAGCAGCTTGGCCGGCGGAGGGACCCACGAGCAGTACTTC. Full variable domain (remainder filled in from reference TRBV5-1 and TRBJ2-7): KAGVTQTPRYLIKTRGQQVTLSCSPISGHRSVSWYQQTPGQGLQFLFEYFSETQRNKGNFPGRFSGRQFSNSRSEMNVSTLELGDSALYLCASSLAGGGTHEQYFGPGTRLTVT.

The rearrangement uses TRBV7-9 and TRBJ1-3; tentatively, D is TRBD1 (5 bases). Between the trimmed V and J ends, which lost 3 bases and 1 base, there was a span of 13 bases. Germline CDR1 reads SEHNR; CDR2 reads FQNEAQ (reference sequence). The CDR3 is made up of 16 amino acids. CDR3 nucleotide sequence: TGTGCCAGCAGCTTGACAGAACGGCGGTCTGGAAACACCATATATTTT. Its protein is CASSLTERRSGNTIYF.